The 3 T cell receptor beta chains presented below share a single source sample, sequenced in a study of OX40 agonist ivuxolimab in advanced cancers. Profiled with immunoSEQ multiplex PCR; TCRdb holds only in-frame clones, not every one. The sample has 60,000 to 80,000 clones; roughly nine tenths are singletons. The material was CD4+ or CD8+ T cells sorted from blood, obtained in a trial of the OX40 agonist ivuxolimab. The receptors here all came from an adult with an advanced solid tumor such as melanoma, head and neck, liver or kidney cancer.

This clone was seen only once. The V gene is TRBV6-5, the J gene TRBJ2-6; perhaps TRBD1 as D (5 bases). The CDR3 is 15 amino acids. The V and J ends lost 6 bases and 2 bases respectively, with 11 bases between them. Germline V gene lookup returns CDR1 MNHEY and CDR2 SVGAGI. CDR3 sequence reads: CASSRVRAGANVLTF. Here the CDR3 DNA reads TGTGCCAGCAGCCGGGTCAGGGCTGGGGCCAACGTCCTGACTTTC.

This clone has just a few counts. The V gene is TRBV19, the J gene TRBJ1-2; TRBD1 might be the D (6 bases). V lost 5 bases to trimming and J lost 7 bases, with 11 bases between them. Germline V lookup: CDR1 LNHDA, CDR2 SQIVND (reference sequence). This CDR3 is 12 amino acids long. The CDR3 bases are TGTGCCAGTAGTTACAGGGTATCTGGCTACACCTTC. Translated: CASSYRVSGYTF. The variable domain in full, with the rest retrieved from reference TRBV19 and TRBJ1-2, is DGGITQSPKYLFRKEGQNVTLSCEQNLNHDAMYWYRQDPGQGLRLIYYSQIVNDFQKGDIAEGYSVSREKKESFPLTVTSAQKNPTAFYLCASSYRVSGYTFGSGTRLTVV.

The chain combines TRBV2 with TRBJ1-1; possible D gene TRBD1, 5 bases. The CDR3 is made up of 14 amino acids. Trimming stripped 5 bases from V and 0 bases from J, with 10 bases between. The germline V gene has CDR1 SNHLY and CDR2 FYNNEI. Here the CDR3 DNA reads TGTGCCAGCAGTTACACAGGATTGAACACTGAAGCTTTCTTT. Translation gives CASSYTGLNTEAFF. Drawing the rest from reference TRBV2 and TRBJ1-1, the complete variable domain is EPEVTQTPSHQVTQMGQEVILRCVPISNHLYFYWYRQILGQKVEFLVSFYNNEISEKSEIFDDQFSVERPDGSNFTLKIRSTKLEDSAMYFCASSYTGLNTEAFFGQGTRLTVV.